The source of this TCR beta chain is a study of cytomegalovirus exposure and HLA in healthy donors. Study information: Prior work identified around 120 million unique TCR beta sequences in 150 million to 200 million T cells. The study, taken as a whole, reports: In an earlier analysis, most TCR beta V segments were productive about 87% or about 30% of the time. Researchers reported in a later analysis that a missense DCLRE1C variant was tied to TCR beta V- and J-gene trimming.

About this clone: The antigen remains unidentified.

The PCR made use of 60 Vbeta and 13 Jbeta primers. Original handling: Counted up in a later analysis, unique TCR beta chains came to around 80 million, with roughly 11 million shared. TCRdb keeps only in-frame clones here, not all; method: immunoSEQ multiplex PCR. V and J calls and clone size are as listed in that table; D and trimming were resolved from the DNA. Of some 170,000 clones detected, about 77% appear once; the ten largest clones hold approximately 10%. V was pared by 8 bases and J by 7 bases, with 13 bases of the junction left unmatched. This CDR3 is 14 amino acids long. Germline assignment: CDR1 SNHLY and CDR2 FYNNEI.

The source of this sequence is a man aged 18 to 35 in good health and CMV-seropositive. Input material: PBMCs. This chain uses TRBV2 with TRBJ1-2; 7 positions match TRBD1. This CDR3 reads CASRKTGLLGGYTF. CDR3 DNA: TGTGCCAGCCGCAAGACAGGGTTGCTCGGTGGCTACACCTTC.